The next 3 T cell receptor beta chains were all read from a single sample in a study of ipilimumab plus nivolumab after autologous stem cell transplantation. Libraries were prepared by immunoSEQ multiplex PCR; TCRdb keeps only in-frame clonotypes and omits some of them. The top ten clones hold around 23% of a sample with 15,000 to 20,000 clones, approximately 82% of them seen once. The source was PBMCs, collected in a trial of ipilimumab plus nivolumab as post-transplant consolidation. Source of these receptors: a male donor with diffuse large B-cell lymphoma.

This rearrangement joins TRBV7-9 to TRBJ1-1; the D gene is possibly TRBD1 (5 bases). Trimming took 5 bases from V and 5 from J, leaving 18 bases between them. CDR1 and CDR2 (germline): SEHNR, FQNEAQ (reference sequence). The CDR3 length is 15 residues. The CDR3, as DNA: TGTGCCAGCAGCGTCGGGGGAGGGATTGTGACTGAAGCTTTCTTT. Encoded protein: CASSVGGGIVTEAFF. The full variable domain, completed using reference TRBV7-9 and TRBJ1-1, is DTGVSQNPRHKITKRGQNVTFRCDPISEHNRLYWYRQTLGQGPEFLTYFQNEAQLEKSRLLSDRFSAERPKGSFSTLEIQRTEQGDSAMYLCASSVGGGIVTEAFFGQGTRLTVV.

Points on this clone: The sample has other DNA sequences that encode this CDR3 too. The chain's CDR3 is CASSLYQVAEAFF. The CDR3 nucleotides are TGTGCCAGCAGCCTATATCAGGTAGCTGAAGCTTTCTTT. V and J are TRBV7-9 and TRBJ1-1; D unresolved. Germline V gene lookup returns CDR1 SEHNR and CDR2 FQNEAQ (reference sequence). The CDR3 loop spans 13 amino acids. V shed 5 bases and J shed 6 bases, with 13 bases lying between them.

CDR3 in DNA: TGTGCCAGCAGTGAAATAGAGATGGGGGGCTACACCTTC. This translates into CASSEIEMGGYTF. V is TRBV2 and J is TRBJ1-2; unclear D gene. Germline loops: CDR1 SNHLY, CDR2 FYNNEI. This CDR3 region has 13 residues. Trimming left V 2 bases short and J 8 bases short, with 12 bases between.